The 26 T cell receptor beta chains below all came from one sample that was sequenced in a study of cytomegalovirus exposure and HLA in healthy donors. Some clones are missing from TCRdb's copy, which holds only in-frame ones; the method was immunoSEQ multiplex PCR. The sample contains 110,000 to 150,000 clones, roughly 90% of which appear only once. The sample consisted of PBMCs. The receptors were sampled from a man between 18 and 29 years old in good health and CMV-seronegative.

The chain has TRBV29-1 and TRBJ2-5; 11 bases match TRBD2. This CDR3 contains 14 residues. The ends lost 4 bases at V and 4 bases at J; junction bases unmatched: 5. Looked up from germline, CDR1 is SQVTM and CDR2 is ANQGSEA. The CDR3 DNA follows: TGCAGCGTTGCGTCTGGGACTAGCGGAGAGACCCAGTACTTC. Translated: CSVASGTSGETQYF.

This chain uses TRBV5-8 with TRBJ2-3, with TRBD2 matching 7 bases. The germline V gene has CDR1 SGHTS and CDR2 YDEGEE. The ends lost 0 bases at V and 3 bases at J; junction bases unmatched: 4. This CDR3 is built from 15 residues. CDR3 nucleotides: TGTGCCAGCAGCTTGGGGCAGGGACTAACAGATACGCAGTATTTT. Translating it yields CASSLGQGLTDTQYF.

The chain uses TRBV6-4 and TRBJ2-2; possibly TRBD2 for D (5 bases). CDR3 length equals 13 residues. Looked up from germline, CDR1 is MRHNA and CDR2 is SNTAGT. Trimming took 5 bases from V and 7 from J, leaving 11 bases between them. The CDR3, as DNA: TGTGCCAGCAGTTCCGGGGAAGGCGGGGAGCTGTTTTTT. Protein sequence: CASSSGEGGELFF.

The V call is TRBV5-1, the J call TRBJ1-4; no firm D call. Trimming removed 0 bases from V and 8 bases from J, with 11 bases in between. CDR1 is SGHRS and CDR2 is YFSETQ in the germline V gene. This CDR3 is built from 14 residues. This CDR3 reads CASSLGQEEEKLFF. In DNA, the CDR3 is TGCGCCAGCAGCTTGGGGCAGGAGGAGGAAAAACTGTTTTTT. The entire variable domain, with the rest obtained from reference TRBV5-1 and TRBJ1-4, is as follows: KAGVTQTPRYLIKTRGQQVTLSCSPISGHRSVSWYQQTPGQGLQFLFEYFSETQRNKGNFPGRFSGRQFSNSRSEMNVSTLELGDSALYLCASSLGQEEEKLFFGSGTQLSVL.

The V call is TRBV19, the J call TRBJ2-1, with TRBD2 matching over 9 bases. The CDR3 is 14 amino acids. Unmatched junction bases numbered 6, after V lost 8 bases and J lost 4 bases. From germline, CDR1 is LNHDA and CDR2 SQIVND (reference sequence). The CDR3 spells CASGRTSEYNEQFF. In DNA, the CDR3 is TGTGCCAGTGGGAGGACTAGCGAATACAATGAGCAGTTCTTC.

The chain joins TRBV11-3 to TRBJ2-1; weak D call: TRBD1 (6 bases). Looked up from germline, CDR1 is SGHNT and CDR2 is YENEEA. V shed 1 base and J shed 7 bases, with 14 bases lying between them. The CDR3 totals 15 residues. DNA for the CDR3: TGTGCCAGCAGCTTAGGTCCAGGGGCGGAAAATGAGCAGTTCTTC. Translated, it gives CASSLGPGAENEQFF.

The genes are TRBV19 and TRBJ2-3; possibly TRBD1 for D (5 bases). The V and J ends lost 5 bases and 0 bases respectively, with 15 bases between them. Germline V gene sequence: CDR1 LNHDA, CDR2 SQIVND (reference sequence). The CDR3 runs 16 residues. Here the CDR3 DNA reads TGTGCCAGTAGTGTCCCAGGGTTTTTTAGCACAGATACGCAGTATTTT. This gives the protein CASSVPGFFSTDTQYF. The variable domain in full, with the rest retrieved from reference TRBV19 and TRBJ2-3, is DGGITQSPKYLFRKEGQNVTLSCEQNLNHDAMYWYRQDPGQGLRLIYYSQIVNDFQKGDIAEGYSVSREKKESFPLTVTSAQKNPTAFYLCASSVPGFFSTDTQYFGPGTRLTVL.

V gene TRBV7-9 combines with J gene TRBJ1-2, with 7 bases that match TRBD1. The ends lost 5 bases at V and 4 bases at J; junction bases unmatched: 13. Germline lookup yields CDR1 SEHNR and CDR2 FQNEAQ (reference sequence). CDR3 length: 16 residues. CDR3: CASSELGQEMGYGYTF. CDR3 coding DNA: TGTGCCAGCAGCGAACTCGGACAGGAAATGGGCTATGGCTACACCTTC.

The J gene is TRBJ2-3, the V gene TRBV15; the match to TRBD2 covers 8 bases. Germline values: CDR1 LNHNV, CDR2 YYDKDF (reference sequence). V lost 8 bases to trimming and J lost 2 bases; unmatched junction nucleotides: 9. There are 15 residues in the CDR3. For the CDR3, the DNA is TGTGCCACCGGACGGCGGGGGGCTGACACAGATACGCAGTATTTT. This codes for CATGRRGADTDTQYF.

This clone was counted once. J is TRBJ2-7 and V is TRBV28, with 7 positions matching TRBD2. The CDR3 consists of 14 residues. The germline V gene has CDR1 MDHEN and CDR2 SYDVKM. The V segment lost 3 bases and the J segment 6 bases; nucleotides outside the gene matches: 8. The CDR3 loop is CASSFGAGVGEQYF. CDR3 nucleotides: TGTGCCAGCAGTTTCGGGGCGGGAGTGGGCGAGCAGTACTTC.

This sequence joins TRBV29-1 and TRBJ1-4; 8 bases are shared with TRBD1. CDR3 length equals 13 residues. From germline, CDR1 is SQVTM and CDR2 ANQGSEA. CDR3 nucleotide sequence: TGCAGTACCCAGGGGGCGACTAATGAAAAACTGTTTTTT. Translated, it gives CSTQGATNEKLFF.

This clone was seen just once. The CDR3 spells CSVEGTSGGPGDTQYF. The CDR3 DNA sequence: TGCAGCGTTGAGGGGACTAGCGGGGGTCCAGGAGATACGCAGTATTTT. This sequence joins TRBV29-1 and TRBJ2-3; TRBD2 matches at 14 bases. Germline CDR1 is SQVTM and CDR2 is ANQGSEA. The CDR3 covers 16 residues. The J segment lost 5 bases and the V segment lost 3 bases, leaving 7 bases of the junction unmatched.

V is TRBV7-6 and J is TRBJ2-6, with 8 nucleotides matching TRBD1. CDR1 is SGHVS and CDR2 is FNYEAQ in the germline V gene. V lost 5 bases and J lost 1; bases outside the gene matches: 10. The CDR3 spans 18 residues. In nucleotides, the CDR3 is TGTGCCAGCAGCCCTGGGACAGGTTTAAGGTCTGGGGCCAACGTCCTGACTTTC. Residues: CASSPGTGLRSGANVLTF.

In this sample, this clone turned up a few times. The rearrangement uses TRBV29-1 and TRBJ1-1; weak D call: TRBD1 (5 bases). V gave up 7 bases and J gave up 1 base, with 16 bases separating them. The CDR3 contains 14 residues. The germline gives CDR1 SQVTM, CDR2 ANQGSEA. DNA of the CDR3: TGCAGCGCCCGAACCCAGGGAAGGAACACTGAAGCTTTCTTT. Translated, it gives CSARTQGRNTEAFF.

Only a few counts were recorded for this clone. The gene calls are TRBV10-3 and TRBJ2-2; D perhaps matches TRBD2 (6 bases). CDR1 is ENHRY and CDR2 is SYGVKD in the germline V gene. With 11 bases removed from V and 0 bases from J, the gap between germline ends came to 19 bases. The CDR3 extends over 16 amino acids. The CDR3 DNA is TGTGCCTCTTTCAGTGCGGCGGGGTCGAACACCGGGGAGCTGTTTTTT. It translates to CASFSAAGSNTGELFF.

The chain combines TRBV10-1 with TRBJ2-1; maybe TRBD2 (6 bases). Trimming left V 1 base short and J 1 base short, with 11 bases between. Germline V lookup: CDR1 WNHNN, CDR2 SYGVQD (reference sequence). This CDR3 has 16 amino acids. DNA for the CDR3: TGCGCCAGCAGTGAGTTCTTCGGGGGATCCTACAATGAGCAGTTCTTC. Translating it yields CASSEFFGGSYNEQFF.

As concerns this clone: The sample contains more than one DNA sequence encoding this CDR3. The chain joins TRBV9 to TRBJ2-2; possibly TRBD2 for D (5 bases). Germline V gene lookup returns CDR1 SGDLS and CDR2 YYNGEE. The CDR3 runs to 14 residues. V lost 5 bases to trimming and J lost 1 base, with 9 bases between them. The CDR3 DNA follows: TGTGCCAGCAGTGCCAGCGGGAACACCGGGGAGCTGTTTTTT. Its translation: CASSASGNTGELFF.

The chain carries TRBV7-8 and TRBJ1-2; TRBD1 might be the D (6 bases). Germline values: CDR1 SGHVS, CDR2 FQNEAQ. CDR3 length equals 15 residues. Trimming took off 5 bases at V and 1 base at J, with 14 bases between the two ends. CDR3 nucleotides: TGTGCCAGCAGCCTACCGGGACAAGATAACTATGGCTACACCTTC. Its translation is CASSLPGQDNYGYTF. Filled out from reference TRBV7-8 and TRBJ1-2, the complete variable domain reads GAGVSQSPRYKVAKRGQDVALRCDPISGHVSLFWYQQALGQGPEFLTYFQNEAQLDKSGLPSDRFFAERPEGSVSTLKIQRTQQEDSAVYLCASSLPGQDNYGYTFGSGTRLTVV.

This clone is a singleton in its sample. The V call is TRBV28, the J call TRBJ2-1, with 11 bases identical to TRBD2. The CDR3 length is 14 residues. V lost 8 bases, J lost 7 bases, and 7 bases stayed unmatched. Germline loops: CDR1 MDHEN, CDR2 SYDVKM. Written as DNA, the CDR3 is TGTGCCAGCGTAACTAGCGGGAGAGGAAATGAGCAGTTCTTC. Translating it yields CASVTSGRGNEQFF.

CDR3 loop: CASSLYGGATYEQYF. The CDR3 nucleotides read TGTGCCAGCAGTTTATATGGGGGGGCTACCTACGAGCAGTACTTC. This chain joins TRBV28 and TRBJ2-7; possibly TRBD2 for D (7 bases). The CDR3 consists of 15 residues. Germline values: CDR1 MDHEN, CDR2 SYDVKM. The V end was cut by 1 base, the J end by 2 bases, with 12 bases between.

V usage is TRBV6-5 and J usage is TRBJ2-7; D unclear. The CDR3 is made up of 14 amino acids. Trimming shortened V by 3 bases and J by 6 bases, and 15 bases separated the two germline ends. Germline CDR1 MNHEY, CDR2 SVGAGI. The CDR3 DNA is TGTGCCAGCAGTTATGACGGGTCAACCCGCGAGCAGTACTTC. This sequence encodes CASSYDGSTREQYF.

The rearrangement joins TRBV7-6 to TRBJ2-2; unclear D gene. CDR3 length: 12 residues. V was pared by 2 bases and J by 6 bases, with 4 bases between. Germline V gene data show CDR1 as SGHVS and CDR2 as FNYEAQ. In nucleotides, the CDR3 is TGTGCCAGCAGCTTAAGCCCCGGGGAGCTGTTTTTT. This encodes CASSLSPGELFF.

The chain is built from TRBV27 and TRBJ2-1; TRBD2 matches 10 bases. Germline CDR1 and CDR2: MNHEY and SMNVEV (reference sequence). V was pared by 6 bases and J by 8 bases, with 7 bases of the junction left unmatched. CDR3 length: 14 residues. The CDR3 bases are TGTGCCAGCAGCCTAGCGGGAGAAGGCTATGAGCAGTTCTTC. This encodes CASSLAGEGYEQFF.

A few counts support this clone. V gene TRBV7-2 combines with J gene TRBJ1-1; D not resolved. There are 13 residues in the CDR3. Per germline, CDR1 SGHTA and CDR2 FQGNSA. The V end was cut by 5 bases, the J end by 2 bases, with 9 bases between. The CDR3 is CASSPYINTEAFF. CDR3 coding DNA: TGTGCCAGCAGCCCTTATATTAACACTGAAGCTTTCTTT. The entire variable domain, with the rest obtained from reference TRBV7-2 and TRBJ1-1, is as follows: GAGVSQSPSNKVTEKGKDVELRCDPISGHTALYWYRQSLGQGLEFLIYFQGNSAPDKSGLPSDRFSAERTGGSVSTLTIQRTQQEDSAVYLCASSPYINTEAFFGQGTRLTVV.

J is TRBJ2-7 and V is TRBV27; TRBD1 matches 7 bases. The germline V gene encodes CDR1 MNHEY and CDR2 SMNVEV (reference sequence). The CDR3 sequence is 14 residues long. J gave up 5 bases and V 4 bases, and 8 bases lay outside the gene matches. Here the CDR3 DNA reads TGTGCCAGCAGTTACAGGGGTTTCGTCGACGAGCAGTACTTC. Translating gives CASSYRGFVDEQYF.

The chain uses TRBV7-9 and TRBJ2-7; TRBD1 aligns across 8 bases. V was clipped by 1 base and J by 3 bases; unmatched bases: 14. Germline CDR1 is SEHNR and CDR2 is FQNEAQ (reference sequence). The CDR3 spans 18 residues. The CDR3 nucleotides are TGTGCCAGCAGCTTAGGGCAGGGGGCTATACCCACCGACTACGAGCAGTACTTC. It yields the protein CASSLGQGAIPTDYEQYF.